The entry below gives a single T cell receptor beta chain sequence along with its context. Its antigen is currently unknown. The junction had 12 bases not matched to a gene; V was cut back by 5 bases and J by 6 bases. The CDR3 sequence is 16 residues long. Per germline, CDR1 SGHVS and CDR2 FNYEAQ. Only in-frame clones appear in the TCRdb table, and some are missing; sequencing was by immunoSEQ multiplex PCR. This table holds just over 150,000 clones, 87% found once. This record belongs to a study of radiation and T cells in renal cell carcinoma. As for the study in general: Nephrectomy followed 15 Gy stereotactic body radiation by 4 weeks.

As to time point: blood 2 weeks post-SBRT. Indicated treatment: 15 Gy SBRT to primary tumor, nephrectomy 4 weeks later. Radiation-treated patients gave blood at baseline, week 2 and week 4. Findings and caveats of the study: No pretreatment tumor biopsies were available for baseline clonotypes.

The source of this sequence is a woman in her forties or fifties with renal cell carcinoma. Sequencing was performed on blood, taken from a patient whose treatment included radiotherapy and nephrectomy. The gene calls are TRBV7-6 and TRBJ2-1; TRBD1 matches 8 bases. The CDR3 nucleotides are TGTGCCAGCAGCCCATTCGACAGGGGATTAGGCAATGAGCAGTTCTTC. The encoded protein is CASSPFDRGLGNEQFF.